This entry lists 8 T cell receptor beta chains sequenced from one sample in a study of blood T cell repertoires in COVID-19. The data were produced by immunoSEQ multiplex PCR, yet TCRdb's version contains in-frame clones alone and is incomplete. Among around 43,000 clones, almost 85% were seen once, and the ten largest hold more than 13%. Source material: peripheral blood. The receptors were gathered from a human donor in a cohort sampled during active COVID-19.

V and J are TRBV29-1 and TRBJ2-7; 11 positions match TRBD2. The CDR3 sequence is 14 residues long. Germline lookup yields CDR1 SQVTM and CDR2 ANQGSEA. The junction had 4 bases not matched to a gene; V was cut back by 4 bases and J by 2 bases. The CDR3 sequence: CSVVGTSGAYEQYF. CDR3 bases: TGCAGCGTTGTCGGGACTAGCGGTGCCTACGAGCAGTACTTC.

In DNA form, the CDR3 reads TGTGCCAGCAGCTCCCCTCTCCGGGACTATACCTACGAGCAGTACTTC. This sequence encodes CASSSPLRDYTYEQYF. The rearrangement links TRBV7-2 to TRBJ2-7; TRBD2 matches 7 bases. Germline V gives CDR1 SGHTA, CDR2 FQGNSA. With V trimmed by 4 bases and J by 2 bases, 11 bases remained unmatched. This CDR3 contains 16 residues.

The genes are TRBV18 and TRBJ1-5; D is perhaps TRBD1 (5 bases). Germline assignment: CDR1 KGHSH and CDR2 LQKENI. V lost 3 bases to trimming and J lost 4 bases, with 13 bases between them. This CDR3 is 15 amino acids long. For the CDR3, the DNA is TGTGCCAGCTCACCCCCGGGGACTCGGAATCAGCCCCAGCATTTT. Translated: CASSPPGTRNQPQHF.

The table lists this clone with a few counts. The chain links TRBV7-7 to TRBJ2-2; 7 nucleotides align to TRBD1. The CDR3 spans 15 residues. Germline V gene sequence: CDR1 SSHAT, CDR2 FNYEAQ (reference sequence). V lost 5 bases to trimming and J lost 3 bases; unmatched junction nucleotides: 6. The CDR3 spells CASSPSTGYTGELFF. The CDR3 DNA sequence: TGTGCCAGCAGCCCTTCGACAGGGTACACCGGGGAGCTGTTTTTT.

The CDR3 reads CASTNSGKGEQFF. In DNA, the CDR3 is TGTGCCAGCACAAATAGCGGAAAAGGTGAGCAGTTCTTC. This chain uses TRBV7-9 with TRBJ2-1, with TRBD2 as a possible D gene (6 bases). This CDR3 comprises 13 residues. CDR1 is SEHNR, CDR2 FQNEAQ, per germline (reference sequence). Trimming removed 7 bases from V and 9 bases from J, with 16 bases in between.

CDR3 residues: CATSRDGLAGVPAGYGQFF. In nucleotides, the CDR3 is TGTGCCACCAGCAGAGACGGACTAGCGGGGGTTCCCGCTGGGTATGGACAGTTCTTC. The J gene is TRBJ2-1, the V gene TRBV15, with 13 nucleotides matching TRBD2. The V segment lost 0 bases and the J segment 13 bases; nucleotides outside the gene matches: 18. The CDR3 loop spans 19 amino acids. CDR1 is LNHNV, CDR2 YYDKDF, per germline (reference sequence).

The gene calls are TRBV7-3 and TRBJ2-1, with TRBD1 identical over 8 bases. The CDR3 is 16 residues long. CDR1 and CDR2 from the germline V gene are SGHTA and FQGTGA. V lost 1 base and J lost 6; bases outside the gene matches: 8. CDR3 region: CASSLRGDRMGNEQFF. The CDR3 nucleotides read TGTGCCAGCAGCTTAAGGGGGGACAGGATGGGCAATGAGCAGTTCTTC. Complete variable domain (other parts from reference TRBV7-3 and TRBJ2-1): GAGVSQTPSNKVTEKGKYVELRCDPISGHTALYWYRQSLGQGPEFLIYFQGTGAADDSGLPNDRFFAVRPEGSVSTLKIQRTERGDSAVYLCASSLRGDRMGNEQFFGPGTRLTVL.

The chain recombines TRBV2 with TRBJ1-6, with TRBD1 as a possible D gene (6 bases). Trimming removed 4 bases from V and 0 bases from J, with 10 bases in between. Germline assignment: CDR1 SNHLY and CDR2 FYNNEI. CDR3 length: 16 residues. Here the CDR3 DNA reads TGTGCCAGCAGTGGTCAGGGGAGCTCCTATAATTCACCCCTCCACTTT. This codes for CASSGQGSSYNSPLHF.